These T cell receptor beta chains were read from a single sample in a study of blood T cell repertoires in COVID-19. This table comes from immunoSEQ multiplex PCR, and its TCRdb copy is limited to in-frame clones, with some not included. The sample has over 90,000 clones, about 84% seen once. Sequenced input: peripheral blood. The source is a man aged 55 to 70 with acute or convalescent COVID-19. Both conserved end residues are part of each CDR3. The D gene is left open where the match is weak. For some rows the clone size is stated as once, few or many, or as a class when expanded; others skip it.

j_gene: TRBJ2-2
abundance: few
v_gene: TRBV29-1
d_gene: NA
CDR3nt: TGCAGCGCCGTAGGACAGATAAACACCGGGGAGCTGTTTTTT
CDR3aa: CSAVGQINTGELFF

j_gene: TRBJ2-3
abundance: NA
v_gene: TRBV4-3
d_gene: NA
CDR3nt: TGCGCCAGCAGCCATCCAAACACAGATACGCAGTATTTT
CDR3aa: CASSHPNTDTQYF

j_gene: TRBJ2-7
abundance: NA
v_gene: TRBV19
d_gene: TRBD2
CDR3nt: TGTGCCAGTAGTATAGGACTAGCAACCTACGAGCAGTACTTC
CDR3aa: CASSIGLATYEQYF

j_gene: TRBJ2-7
abundance: NA
v_gene: TRBV10-3
d_gene: NA
CDR3nt: TGTGCCATCGGGCGGGACTCCTACGAGCAGTACTTC
CDR3aa: CAIGRDSYEQYF

j_gene: TRBJ1-6
abundance: NA
v_gene: TRBV7-8
d_gene: TRBD1
CDR3nt: TGTGCCAGCAGCTTATTGGGGGCAGGGGGTCCCAGAGGATCACCCCTCCACTTT
CDR3aa: CASSLLGAGGPRGSPLHF

j_gene: TRBJ1-4
abundance: once
v_gene: TRBV2
d_gene: NA
CDR3nt: TGTGCCAGCGGGGGGTTTGGGGCAACTAATGAAAAACTGTTTTTT
CDR3aa: CASGGFGATNEKLFF

j_gene: TRBJ2-3
abundance: NA
v_gene: TRBV6-2/TRBV6-3
d_gene: TRBD2
CDR3nt: TGTGCCAGCAGTTACGCGACTAGCGGGGCCAGCACAGATACGCAGTATTTT
CDR3aa: CASSYATSGASTDTQYF

j_gene: TRBJ1-6
abundance: once
v_gene: TRBV19
d_gene: TRBD1
CDR3nt: TGTGCCAGTAGCCCTTTACAGGGGGCGTTAAATTCACCCCTCCACTTT
CDR3aa: CASSPLQGALNSPLHF

j_gene: TRBJ2-7
abundance: NA
v_gene: TRBV18
d_gene: NA
CDR3nt: TGTGCCAGCTCACCCTTCCATGCAGACTACGAGCAGTACTTC
CDR3aa: CASSPFHADYEQYF

j_gene: TRBJ1-6
abundance: NA
v_gene: TRBV19
d_gene: TRBD1
CDR3nt: TGTGCCAGTAGGCTAATTGACGGGACAGGGGGCCGAAATTCACCCCTCCACTTT
CDR3aa: CASRLIDGTGGRNSPLHF

j_gene: TRBJ2-1
abundance: NA
v_gene: TRBV5-1
d_gene: TRBD2
CDR3nt: TGCGCCAGCAGCTTGGGTAGCGGGATTGAGCAGTTCTTC
CDR3aa: CASSLGSGIEQFF

j_gene: TRBJ1-5
abundance: NA
v_gene: TRBV3-1/TRBV3-2
d_gene: TRBD1
CDR3nt: TGTGCCAGCAGCCCGGGGACAGGCACTTGGCCCCAGCATTTT
CDR3aa: CASSPGTGTWPQHF

j_gene: TRBJ2-2
abundance: NA
v_gene: TRBV7-9
d_gene: NA
CDR3nt: TGTGCCAGCAGCTCGCAACAGGGTTCGGGCACCGGGGAGCTGTTTTTT
CDR3aa: CASSSQQGSGTGELFF

j_gene: TRBJ2-2
abundance: NA
v_gene: TRBV4-3
d_gene: NA
CDR3nt: TGCGCCAGCAGTAAGGACTCCAGAAACACCGGGGAGCTGTTTTTT
CDR3aa: CASSKDSRNTGELFF

j_gene: TRBJ2-2
abundance: NA
v_gene: TRBV10-1
d_gene: TRBD1
CDR3nt: TGCGCCAGCAGTGAGCGGACAGGACGGTACACCGGGGAGCTGTTTTTT
CDR3aa: CASSERTGRYTGELFF

j_gene: TRBJ1-2
abundance: NA
v_gene: TRBV6-5
d_gene: NA
CDR3nt: TGTGCCAGCAGTTTACAACTACAGGGCCGCTATGGCTACACCTTC
CDR3aa: CASSLQLQGRYGYTF

j_gene: TRBJ2-5
abundance: NA
v_gene: TRBV24-1
d_gene: TRBD2
CDR3nt: TGTGCCACCAGTGATGCCGGGGGGGCCGAAGAGACCCAGTACTTC
CDR3aa: CATSDAGGAEETQYF

j_gene: TRBJ1-1
abundance: NA
v_gene: TRBV3-1/TRBV3-2
d_gene: TRBD1
CDR3nt: TGTGCCAGCAGCCAAGTTACAGGGGCAGAAGCTTTCTTT
CDR3aa: CASSQVTGAEAFF

j_gene: TRBJ2-7
abundance: few
v_gene: TRBV29-1
d_gene: NA
CDR3nt: TGCAGCGTTGCAGGGTACGAGCAGTACTTC
CDR3aa: CSVAGYEQYF

j_gene: TRBJ1-1
abundance: NA
v_gene: TRBV27
d_gene: NA
CDR3nt: TGTGCCAGCAGACCCTATATGAACACTGAAGCTTTCTTT
CDR3aa: CASRPYMNTEAFF

j_gene: TRBJ1-2
abundance: NA
v_gene: TRBV2
d_gene: NA
CDR3nt: TGTGCCAGCAGTTTAAACACGGAGGGCCACTATGGCTACACCTTC
CDR3aa: CASSLNTEGHYGYTF

j_gene: TRBJ2-3
abundance: NA
v_gene: TRBV11-3
d_gene: TRBD1
CDR3nt: TGTGCCAGCAGCGAAAAAGTAGGGGGCCTCACAGATACGCAGTATTTT
CDR3aa: CASSEKVGGLTDTQYF

j_gene: TRBJ2-1
abundance: NA
v_gene: TRBV9
d_gene: TRBD2
CDR3nt: TGTGCCAGCAGCTCACAACCGGGACTAGCGGGGCCCAATGAGCAGTTCTTC
CDR3aa: CASSSQPGLAGPNEQFF

j_gene: TRBJ2-7
abundance: NA
v_gene: TRBV6-2/TRBV6-3
d_gene: NA
CDR3nt: TGTGCCAGCAGTTTTAACTCCTACGAGCAGTACTTC
CDR3aa: CASSFNSYEQYF

j_gene: TRBJ1-6
abundance: NA
v_gene: TRBV11-3
d_gene: NA
CDR3nt: TGTGCCAGCAGCTTAATTCAGAATTCACCCCTCCACTTT
CDR3aa: CASSLIQNSPLHF

j_gene: TRBJ2-1
abundance: NA
v_gene: TRBV4-2
d_gene: NA
CDR3nt: TGTGCCAGCAGCCAAATAGAGGGCGGTGAGCAGTTCTTC
CDR3aa: CASSQIEGGEQFF

j_gene: TRBJ1-1
abundance: NA
v_gene: TRBV5-1
d_gene: NA
CDR3nt: TGCGCCAGCAGCTTCAAGAACACTGAAGCTTTCTTT
CDR3aa: CASSFKNTEAFF

j_gene: TRBJ2-2
abundance: NA
v_gene: TRBV15
d_gene: TRBD1
CDR3nt: TGTGCCACCAGCAGAGGCGACAGGGGTACGACCGGGGAGCTGTTTTTT
CDR3aa: CATSRGDRGTTGELFF

j_gene: TRBJ1-6
abundance: NA
v_gene: TRBV28
d_gene: NA
CDR3nt: TGTGCCAGCAACATCCGTTCAACAGGTTCGCTTCCCCTCCACTTT
CDR3aa: CASNIRSTGSLPLHF

j_gene: TRBJ2-3
abundance: NA
v_gene: TRBV7-3
d_gene: TRBD2
CDR3nt: TGTGCCAGCAGCTTAAGGGGGACTAGCGGGACTAGCACAGATACGCAGTATTTT
CDR3aa: CASSLRGTSGTSTDTQYF

j_gene: TRBJ2-2
abundance: NA
v_gene: TRBV4-3
d_gene: TRBD1
CDR3nt: TGCGCCAGCAGCCGCGGGACAGGGAACACCGGGGAGCTGTTTTTT
CDR3aa: CASSRGTGNTGELFF

j_gene: TRBJ2-7
abundance: NA
v_gene: TRBV2
d_gene: NA
CDR3nt: TGTGCCAGCAATGTGAGGGCCGAGCAGTACTTC
CDR3aa: CASNVRAEQYF